This T cell receptor (beta chain) was recovered during a study of blood T cell repertoires in COVID-19. V shed 5 bases and J shed 0 bases, with 17 bases lying between them. Germline values: CDR1 SGHRS, CDR2 YFSETQ. The CDR3 length is 16 residues. Clones were read by immunoSEQ multiplex PCR, and TCRdb kept only the in-frame ones, dropping some. The table has fewer than 250,000 clones, around 89% seen once. The chain carries TRBV5-1 and TRBJ1-2; D is unclear. The sample was peripheral blood. This sequence originates from a man aged 25-45 years with COVID-19, enrolled during active disease. Written as DNA, the CDR3 is TGCGCCAGCAGGTCGACGGACTCCGTAACTAACTATGGCTACACCTTC. Encoded protein: CASRSTDSVTNYGYTF.